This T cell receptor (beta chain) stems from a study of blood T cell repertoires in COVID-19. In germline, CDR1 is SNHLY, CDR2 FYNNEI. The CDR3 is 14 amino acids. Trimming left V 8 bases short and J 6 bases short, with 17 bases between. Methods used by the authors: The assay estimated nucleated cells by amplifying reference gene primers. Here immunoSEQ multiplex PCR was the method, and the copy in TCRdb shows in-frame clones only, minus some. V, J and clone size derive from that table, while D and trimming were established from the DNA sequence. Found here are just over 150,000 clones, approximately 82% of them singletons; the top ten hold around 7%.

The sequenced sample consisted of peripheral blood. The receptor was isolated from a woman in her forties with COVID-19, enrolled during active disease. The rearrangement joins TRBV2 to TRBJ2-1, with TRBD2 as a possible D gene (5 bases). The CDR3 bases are TGTGCCAGCTCTTCTCACGTGGCGGGCAATGAGCAGTTCTTC. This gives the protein CASSSHVAGNEQFF.